The present entry profiles one T cell receptor (beta chain) with its context. V was clipped by 0 bases and J by 2 bases; unmatched bases: 9. The CDR3 spans 17 residues. From germline, CDR1 is LGHNA and CDR2 YNFKEQ. Clones were sequenced by immunoSEQ multiplex PCR, and TCRdb holds only the in-frame ones, with some missing. The sample consists of more than 250,000 clones, 80% to 90% of them appearing once. These data are taken from a study of blood T cell repertoires in COVID-19. Study as a whole: Sites in the United States, Italy and Spain provided acute and convalescent COVID-19 samples. The analysed material was cDNA or gDNA that came from T cells, B-cell-depleted T cells, or PBMCs.

The chain carries TRBV4-2 and TRBJ2-7, with TRBD1 matching 8 bases. Material for sequencing was peripheral blood. The receptor was isolated from a man between 50 and 59 years old with active or convalescent COVID-19. For the CDR3, the DNA is TGTGCCAGCAGCCAAGAGGCACAGGGGGTGCCCACCTACGAGCAGTACTTC. Amino acids: CASSQEAQGVPTYEQYF.